This T cell receptor beta chain is from a study of human T cells and chemical hapten exposure. Findings of the study overall: Given that the donors had alopecia, their immune response may differ from that seen in healthy people.

The CDR3 length is 15 residues. The germline gives CDR1 SGHAT, CDR2 FQNNGV. Trimming removed 1 base from V and 0 bases from J, with 7 bases in between. The time point is: patch test 3, about 24 weeks after DPC sensitization. Treatment meaning: therapeutic diphenylcyclopropenone sensitization with weekly scalp DPC. Patches went on only after blood had been drawn each time. About this clonotype: Its matching antigen is unknown. This may arise from a read error, as a much more abundant clone is one base away. The conserved phenylalanine or tryptophan normally closing the CDR3 is absent here, so this likely arose from a read error.

TCRdb called the RACE reads again in MiXCR, with one record for every CDR3 protein. The sample contains about 82,000 distinct CDR3 sequences, 13% of which appear only once. Sequencing was performed on whole blood, taken in connection with sensitization to the hapten diphenylcyclopropenone (DPC). This chain links TRBV11-2 with TRBJ1-3; no firm D call. The TCR originated in a woman aged 50 to 65 with alopecia areata. Some clones in this sample may be carry-over from other donors' samples. The CDR3: CASSLGHLSGNTIYS. DNA for the CDR3: TGTGCCAGCAGCTTAGGACATCTCTCTGGAAACACCATATATTCT.